The 19 T cell receptor beta chains in this list originate from one sample, sequenced in a study of sequential checkpoint blockade in melanoma. Profiling relied on immunoSEQ multiplex PCR, and the TCRdb table lists in-frame clones only, not all of them. The table shows approximately 11,000 clones, with roughly four fifths occurring only once. Treatment in this sample: randomized to nivolumab then ipilimumab (arm A) or the reverse (arm B). The source was CD8+ T cells sorted from blood (inferred from file names), collected from a patient given nivolumab and ipilimumab in sequence. These receptors came from a human donor with melanoma.

This clone appeared a single time. As DNA, the CDR3 is TGCGCCAGCATCGGACAGAATACGCAGTATTTT. This encodes CASIGQNTQYF. V is TRBV5-1 and J is TRBJ2-3; weak D call: TRBD1 (6 bases). Germline V CDR1 and CDR2: SGHRS, YFSETQ. This CDR3 is built from 11 residues. Deletions cut 6 bases from V and 7 bases from J, with 9 bases between. Full variable domain (remainder filled in from reference TRBV5-1 and TRBJ2-3): KAGVTQTPRYLIKTRGQQVTLSCSPISGHRSVSWYQQTPGQGLQFLFEYFSETQRNKGNFPGRFSGRQFSNSRSEMNVSTLELGDSALYLCASIGQNTQYFGPGTRLTVL.

This clone was counted between two and nine times. The chain carries TRBV25-1 and TRBJ2-7, with D hard to call. This CDR3 has 12 residues. The germline gives CDR1 MGHDK, CDR2 SYGVNS. V was trimmed by 7 bases and J by 6 bases, leaving 13 bases between them. The CDR3 coding sequence is TGTGCCAGCAACAGACGGCCAGGCGAGCAGTACTTC. The encoded protein is CASNRRPGEQYF.

The chain combines TRBV19 with TRBJ2-7; the D is unclear. The V end was cut by 8 bases, the J end by 7 bases, with 18 bases between. CDR3 length: 13 amino acids. CDR1 is LNHDA, CDR2 SQIVND, per germline (reference sequence). This chain's CDR3 is CASEVAPGVEQYF. CDR3 sequence (DNA): TGTGCCAGTGAGGTAGCACCCGGTGTGGAGCAGTACTTC.

V and J are TRBV4-1 and TRBJ1-1; 7 nucleotides agree with TRBD1. This CDR3 comprises 13 residues. With 6 bases clipped from V and 3 bases from J, the junction kept 4 bases outside the gene matches. The germline V gene encodes CDR1 MGHRA and CDR2 YSYEKL. The CDR3 DNA reads as TGCGCCAGCAGATACAGGGGAGACACTGAAGCTTTCTTT. This encodes CASRYRGDTEAFF.

This chain links TRBV7-9 with TRBJ2-2, with 8 bases aligning to TRBD1. Unmatched junction bases numbered 6, after V lost 4 bases and J lost 5 bases. The V gene's germline CDR1 is SEHNR and CDR2 FQNEAQ (reference sequence). The CDR3 totals 15 residues. This chain's CDR3 is CASSSQGAGTGELFF. CDR3 bases: TGTGCCAGCAGCTCCCAGGGGGCGGGGACCGGGGAGCTGTTTTTT.

The V call is TRBV13, the J call TRBJ2-5; TRBD1 matches at 9 bases. The CDR3 extends over 14 amino acids. Germline loops: CDR1 PRHDT, CDR2 FYEKMQ (reference sequence). V lost 9 bases to trimming and J lost 5 bases; unmatched junction nucleotides: 10. The CDR3: CASRVEGQGETQYF. As DNA, the CDR3 is TGTGCCAGTAGGGTTGAGGGACAGGGCGAGACCCAGTACTTC. Filled out from reference TRBV13 and TRBJ2-5, the complete variable domain reads AAGVIQSPRHLIKEKRETATLKCYPIPRHDTVYWYQQGPGQDPQFLISFYEKMQSDKGSIPDRFSAQQFSDYHSELNMSSLELGDSALYFCASRVEGQGETQYFGPGTRLLVL.

CDR3 bases: TGCGCCAGCAGCTCCTGGACTAGCGGGGATACCTACAATGAGCAGTTCTTC. Translation gives CASSSWTSGDTYNEQFF. This sequence joins TRBV5-1 and TRBJ2-1; 12 bases are shared with TRBD2. Trimming took 3 bases from V and 2 from J; bases not matched to a gene: 6. The CDR3 is 17 amino acids. From germline, CDR1 is SGHRS and CDR2 YFSETQ.

V usage is TRBV5-1 and J usage is TRBJ2-5; 10 bases match TRBD2. The better agreement between TRBJ2-7 and the DNA end casts doubt on the J call. This CDR3 is built from 14 residues. Germline V gene sequence: CDR1 SGHRS, CDR2 YFSETQ. In DNA form, the CDR3 reads TGCGCCAGCTCTATAGCGGGGGGCCGTTACGAGCAGTACTTC. This translates into CASSIAGGRYEQYF.

The chain carries TRBV28 and TRBJ2-7, with 10 bases lining up with TRBD1. The CDR3 has 14 amino acids. Germline V gene lookup returns CDR1 MDHEN and CDR2 SYDVKM. Unmatched junction bases numbered 6, after V lost 5 bases and J lost 5 bases. CDR3 region: CASSPGTGVDEQYF. DNA of the CDR3: TGTGCCAGCAGTCCAGGGACAGGGGTGGACGAGCAGTACTTC.

J is TRBJ1-1 and V is TRBV9; possibly TRBD1 for D (6 bases). CDR3 length: 16 residues. Germline CDR1 reads SGDLS; CDR2 reads YYNGEE. V shed 3 bases and J shed 1 base, with 16 bases lying between them. This chain's CDR3 is CASSAMGAVPNTEAFF. CDR3 bases: TGTGCCAGCAGCGCCATGGGGGCGGTGCCGAACACTGAAGCTTTCTTT.

The V call is TRBV30, the J call TRBJ1-1; TRBD1 might be the D (6 bases). V was clipped by 4 bases and J by 1 base, with 7 bases between them. Germline V gene data show CDR1 as GTSNPN and CDR2 as SVGIG (reference sequence). The CDR3 length is 12 residues. Here the CDR3 DNA reads TGTGCCTGGACAGGGGAGAACACTGAAGCTTTCTTT. Residues: CAWTGENTEAFF.

The J gene is TRBJ2-5, the V gene TRBV30, with D unclear. Trimming shortened V by 2 bases and J by 5 bases, and 6 bases separated the two germline ends. This CDR3 has 11 amino acids. Germline V CDR1 and CDR2: GTSNPN, SVGIG (reference sequence). CDR3 region: CAWSFSETQYF. CDR3 sequence (DNA): TGTGCCTGGAGTTTCAGTGAGACCCAGTACTTC. Based on the CDR3 plus reference TRBV30 and TRBJ2-5, the full variable domain is SQTIHQWPATLVQPVGSPLSLECTVEGTSNPNLYWYRQAAGRGLQLLFYSVGIGQISSEVPQNLSASRPQDRQFILSSKKLLLSDSGFYLCAWSFSETQYFGPGTRLLVL.

The chain couples TRBV6-5 to TRBJ1-2, with D uncertain. V dropped 4 bases and J dropped 8 bases, with 8 bases sitting between them. The CDR3 has 11 amino acids. Germline lookup yields CDR1 MNHEY and CDR2 SVGAGI. The CDR3, as DNA: TGTGCCAGCAGTTCCCTTGAGGGCTACACCTTC. Translation: CASSSLEGYTF.

The rearrangement uses TRBV9 and TRBJ2-5, with 9 bases that match TRBD1. The end of the DNA is better explained by TRBJ2-7, so the J call may be wrong. This CDR3 contains 17 residues. CDR1 and CDR2 from the germline V gene are SGDLS and YYNGEE. CDR3 sequence (DNA): TGTGCCAGCAGCCCTCGGGACAGGGAGGTCGGCTCCTACGAGCAGTACTTC. Amino acids: CASSPRDREVGSYEQYF.

The CDR3 region is CAIRKEATSYEQYF. The CDR3 DNA sequence: TGTGCCATCAGGAAGGAGGCCACCTCCTACGAGCAGTACTTC. This chain connects TRBV10-3 to TRBJ2-7; tentatively, D is TRBD2 (5 bases). Germline loops: CDR1 ENHRY, CDR2 SYGVKD. Trimming removed 6 bases at V and 0 bases at J, with 12 bases between. This CDR3 spans 14 amino acids.

J is TRBJ1-3 and V is TRBV15; D gene uncertain. Trimming stripped 0 bases from V and 11 bases from J, with 11 bases between. The CDR3 runs to 13 residues. The V gene's germline CDR1 is LNHNV and CDR2 YYDKDF (reference sequence). DNA of the CDR3: TGTGCCACCAGCAGAGATACGGGAATCCCCATATATTTT. Protein sequence: CATSRDTGIPIYF.

The genes are TRBV29-1 and TRBJ1-1; TRBD1 agrees at 8 bases. Germline V CDR1 and CDR2: SQVTM, ANQGSEA. The trim removed 5 bases at V and 10 bases at J, leaving 6 bases unmatched. The CDR3 loop spans 11 amino acids. The CDR3 nucleotides are TGCAGCGTTCGGACAGGGCTTGGAGCTTTCTTT. It encodes CSVRTGLGAFF.

The table lists this clone with a count of one. CDR3 region: CSFGPDRAGGYTF. Here the CDR3 DNA reads TGCAGCTTCGGACCGGACAGGGCGGGTGGCTACACCTTC. The J gene is TRBJ1-2, the V gene TRBV29-1, with TRBD1 matching 8 bases. Germline values: CDR1 SQVTM, CDR2 ANQGSEA. This CDR3 is built from 13 residues. V lost 8 bases, J lost 7 bases, and 12 bases stayed unmatched.

The rearrangement joins TRBV27 to TRBJ2-5, with TRBD2 identical over 11 bases. The DNA end favors TRBJ2-7, so the J call may be wrong. The CDR3 is made up of 14 amino acids. Per the germline V gene, CDR1 is MNHEY and CDR2 is SMNVEV (reference sequence). The CDR3 is CASSFGLAGYEQYF. The CDR3 nucleotides are TGTGCCAGCAGTTTTGGACTAGCGGGCTACGAGCAGTACTTC.